The 24 T cell receptor beta chains given below trace back to one sample, sequenced in a study of tumor and adjacent non-tumor tissue in lung cancer. RNA was extracted from bulk tissue without any cell sorting. The normal lung tissue was taken more than 3 cm from the tumor edge. The library came from three nested PCR rounds adapted from ARM-PCR protocols. Via MiXCR, TCRdb re-called the multiplex PCR reads, giving one row per CDR3 protein. The table includes approximately 80,000 distinct CDR3 sequences, about four fifths detected once. The sample taken for sequencing was distant non-tumor lung tissue. These receptors all come from a man aged 55-75 years with non-small cell lung cancer.

Concerning this clonotype: At one end the junction does not follow the germline gene, possibly because of a read error. The chain carries TRBV6-1 and TRBJ2-1; a possible D gene is TRBD2 (6 bases). There are 15 residues in the CDR3. Looked up from germline, CDR1 is MNHNS and CDR2 is SASEGT. The CDR3: CVSSGAVGGHNEQFF. The CDR3 nucleotides read TGTGTCAGCAGTGGTGCTGTGGGAGGTCACAATGAGCAGTTCTTC.

The chain has TRBV4-2 and TRBJ1-2; D remains ambiguous. V lost 4 bases and J lost 8, with 17 bases in between. The length of the CDR3 is 14 residues. Per the germline V gene, CDR1 is LGHNA and CDR2 is YNFKEQ. CDR3 sequence (DNA): TGTGCCAGCAGCCGAGAGCAACCGACGGACGGCTACACCTTC. Translated, it gives CASSREQPTDGYTF.

As for this clonotype: At one boundary the junction diverges from the germline segment, which might be a read error. V is TRBV10-3 and J is TRBJ2-7, with TRBD2 matching over 12 bases. CDR3 size: 18 residues. Germline CDR1 and CDR2: ENHRY and SYGVKD. CDR3 amino acids: CAISNGLAGGLQAYGQYF. The CDR3 DNA is TGTGCCATCAGTAACGGGCTAGCGGGAGGGCTGCAGGCCTACGGGCAGTACTTC.

As regards this clonotype: Since the CDR3 does not end with the conserved phenylalanine or tryptophan, this likely comes from a read error. The DNA is omitted, as the CDR3 cannot be located on it reliably, and the CDR3 follows TCRdb's listing. V gene TRBV11-2 combines with J gene TRBJ2-3; no DNA check was done on the table's D call, TRBD2. The CDR3 extends over 14 residues, inclusive of both ends. Germline V gives CDR1 SGHAT, CDR2 FQNNGV. The CDR3 spells CASSFLAGGVQQYS.

This clonotype was observed many times. The chain couples TRBV13 to TRBJ2-1; TRBD2 aligns across 11 bases. The CDR3 spans 17 residues. J lost 1 base, V lost 4 bases, and 6 bases had no gene match. From germline, CDR1 is PRHDT and CDR2 FYEKMQ (reference sequence). CDR3 in amino acids: CASSWGRLAGSYNEQFF. CDR3 DNA sequence: TGTGCCAGCAGCTGGGGGCGACTAGCGGGGTCCTACAATGAGCAGTTCTTC.

A note on this clonotype: The missing conserved phenylalanine or tryptophan at the end of this CDR3 makes a read error likely. The chain recombines TRBV11-2 with TRBJ2-6; D is perhaps TRBD2 (6 bases). The V gene's germline CDR1 is SGHAT and CDR2 FQNNGV. V lost 7 bases to trimming and J lost 2 bases, with 21 bases between them. The CDR3 consists of 18 residues. The CDR3 DNA reads as TGTGCCAGCAATCCAACTAACGGGGGAGCCACTGGGGCCAACGTCCTGACTCTC. Amino acid sequence: CASNPTNGGATGANVLTL.

Concerning this clonotype: At one end the junction does not follow the germline gene, possibly because of a read error. The chain links TRBV6-5 to TRBJ1-5; TRBD1 is a possible D gene (5 bases). Germline-derived CDR1 and CDR2 are MNHEY and SVGAGI. The CDR3 length is 15 residues. CDR3 in amino acids: CASSYLQGSNQTKYF. The CDR3 DNA sequence: TGTGCCAGCAGTTACCTGCAGGGAAGCAATCAGACCAAGTATTTT.

Worth noting for this clonotype: Germline and junction disagree at one end, which may indicate a read error. This sequence joins TRBV6-2 or TRBV6-3 and TRBJ1-1, with D possibly TRBD1 on 6 matching bases. The CDR3 runs 13 residues. The V gene's germline CDR1 is MNHEY and CDR2 SVGEGT. CDR3 protein: CASTYSRTGEAFF. The DNA for the CDR3 is TGTGCCAGCACTTACTCGAGAACAGGGGAAGCTTTCTTT.

This clonotype was detected only a few times. Since a much larger clone is just one base distant, this may be a read error. The J gene is TRBJ1-4, the V gene TRBV6-6; 8 positions agree with TRBD1. CDR1 and CDR2 (germline): MNHNY, SVGAGI (reference sequence). The CDR3 runs to 15 residues. CDR3 sequence reads: CVSSQGARANEKLFF. The CDR3 DNA sequence: TGTGTCAGCAGCCAGGGGGCGCGAGCTAATGAAAAACTGTTTTTT.

Worth noting for this clonotype: In this CDR3 the conserved last residue, phenylalanine or tryptophan, is missing, so a read error is likely. This chain links TRBV5-4 with TRBJ2-2; a possible D gene is TRBD2 (5 bases). The V gene's germline CDR1 is SGHNT and CDR2 YYREEE (reference sequence). The CDR3 consists of 18 residues. CDR3 nucleotides: TGTACCAGCAGCTTGGATGGTCAGCGGCAAACGAACACCGGGGAGCTGTTTTCT. Protein product: CTSSLDGQRQTNTGELFS.

Remarks on this clonotype: The junction does not match germline at one end; this may be a read error. The rearrangement uses TRBV6-2 or TRBV6-3 and TRBJ2-7; D uncertain. The length of the CDR3 is 13 residues. Germline V gives CDR1 MNHEY, CDR2 SVGEGT. The CDR3 spells CASTTPGSYDQYF. In DNA, the CDR3 is TGTGCCAGCACCACCCCAGGCTCCTACGACCAGTACTTC.

For this clonotype: Germline and junction disagree at one end, which may indicate a read error. This chain connects TRBV6-5 to TRBJ2-1; the D is unclear. This CDR3 contains 17 residues. From germline, CDR1 is MNHEY and CDR2 SVGAGI. The CDR3 region has the DNA TGTGCCAGCAGTTACTTCTATAGGCCGAGCTCCCACAATGAGCAGTTCTTC. It is translated as CASSYFYRPSSHNEQFF.

The chain joins TRBV18 to TRBJ2-3, with TRBD2 as a possible D gene (5 bases). V was clipped by 9 bases and J by 2 bases, with 21 bases between them. The CDR3 spans 16 residues. The germline V gene encodes CDR1 KGHSH and CDR2 LQKENI. CDR3 loop: CARARDRGSATDTQYF. Written as DNA, the CDR3 is TGTGCCAGGGCGAGGGATAGAGGGAGCGCCACAGATACGCAGTATTTT.

This clonotype has at least ten counts. V is TRBV20-1 and J is TRBJ2-1; D is unclear. The CDR3 totals 15 residues. With 1 base removed from V and 3 bases from J, the gap between germline ends came to 13 bases. The germline gives CDR1 DFQATT, CDR2 SNEGSKA (reference sequence). This CDR3 reads CSARVVEIGYNEQFF. CDR3 DNA sequence: TGCAGTGCTAGAGTGGTTGAAATAGGCTACAATGAGCAGTTCTTC.

V is TRBV12-3 or TRBV12-4 and J is TRBJ2-6; possible D gene TRBD1, 6 bases. Trimming shortened V by 6 bases and J by 13 bases, and 19 bases separated the two germline ends. The CDR3 extends over 14 amino acids. The CDR3 here is CASSHSSGDNVLTF. CDR3 coding DNA: TGTGCCAGCAGCCACAGCTCTGGGGACAATGTCCTGACTTTC.

The J gene is TRBJ2-1, the V gene TRBV20-1, with a weak D call TRBD1 (6 bases). This CDR3 comprises 13 residues. Trimming pared 8 bases from V and 9 bases from J, leaving 20 bases between. Germline V gene sequence: CDR1 DFQATT, CDR2 SNEGSKA (reference sequence). This CDR3 reads CSTPGTTRCEQFF. In DNA, the CDR3 is TGCAGTACTCCCGGGACAACGCGCTGTGAGCAGTTCTTC.

About this clonotype itself: The germline gene is not matched at one end of the junction; a read error may be the cause. The chain recombines TRBV5-6 with TRBJ1-1; D possibly corresponds to TRBD1 (5 bases). CDR1 is SGHDT, CDR2 YYEEEE, per germline. The CDR3 runs 13 residues. This CDR3 reads CTSCLFQGSEAFF. The CDR3 nucleotides read TGTACCAGCTGCTTGTTTCAGGGCAGTGAAGCTTTCTTT.

Points on this clonotype: One end of the junction fails to match germline, which may point to a read error. The chain is built from TRBV11-2 and TRBJ2-2; a possible D gene is TRBD2 (5 bases). CDR1 SGHAT and CDR2 FQNNGV come from the germline V gene. There are 15 residues in the CDR3. The CDR3 nucleotides read TGTCCCAGCGGCGAAGGTGGCCGAAACACCGGGGAGCTGTTTTTT. This encodes CPSGEGGRNTGELFF.

The chain couples TRBV20-1 to TRBJ2-1; 7 positions agree with TRBD1. The CDR3 is 15 amino acids. Looked up from germline, CDR1 is DFQATT and CDR2 is SNEGSKA (reference sequence). The trim removed 5 bases at V and 10 bases at J, leaving 17 bases unmatched. Here the CDR3 reads CSAPHVYRGSKEQFF. For the CDR3, the DNA is TGCAGTGCTCCCCACGTCTACAGGGGTTCCAAAGAGCAGTTCTTC.

This clonotype was detected many times. This rearrangement joins TRBV29-1 to TRBJ2-5; D is possibly TRBD2 (6 bases). This CDR3 has 14 amino acids. V lost 4 bases to trimming and J lost 4 bases, with 16 bases between them. CDR1 is SQVTM and CDR2 is ANQGSEA in the germline V gene. The CDR3 loop reads CSVGSSALPETQYF. The CDR3 DNA reads as TGCAGCGTTGGGTCTAGCGCACTGCCAGAGACCCAGTACTTC.

This clonotype has a single count. It is likely a read error, because the conserved phenylalanine at the end of the CDR3 is missing. This chain joins TRBV20-1 and TRBJ1-2; 7 nucleotides line up with TRBD1. This CDR3 has 12 residues. Germline values: CDR1 DFQATT, CDR2 SNEGSKA (reference sequence). This CDR3 reads CSAAGQSYVYTL. In DNA form, the CDR3 reads TGCAGTGCAGCGGGACAGAGCTATGTCTACACCTTA.

Note on this clonotype: A clone one base away is much larger, so this may be a read error. This chain joins TRBV6-2 or TRBV6-3 and TRBJ1-5; D uncertain. This CDR3 contains 13 residues. Germline V gives CDR1 MNHEY, CDR2 SVGEGT. The DNA for the CDR3 is TGTGCCAGGAGTTACGAAAGCTATCAGCCCCAGCATTTT. This encodes CARSYESYQPQHF.

Only one count was recorded for this clonotype. One end of the junction varies from germline; a read error may be responsible. The CDR3 region is CANSLDVVASPRQKYF. The CDR3 bases are TGTGCCAACAGCTTAGATGTGGTGGCGTCCCCGAGGCAGAAGTACTTC. J is TRBJ2-7 and V is TRBV11-2; the D is unclear. This CDR3 has 16 amino acids. The germline gives CDR1 SGHAT, CDR2 FQNNGV.

With respect to this clonotype: No conserved phenylalanine or tryptophan is present at the end of the CDR3, so a read error is the likely explanation. V is TRBV12-3 or TRBV12-4 and J is TRBJ2-2, with no clear D. CDR3 length equals 13 residues. Written as DNA, the CDR3 is TGTGTCAGCAGTTCATTAGCTACCGGGGAGCTGTTTTTG. Amino acids: CVSSSLATGELFL.